This TCR beta chain originates from a study of blood T cell repertoires in COVID-19. About the study: The origin of the acute and convalescent COVID-19 samples was the United States, Italy and Spain.

The table lists this clone with a count of one. As processed by the authors: Reference gene primers were amplified, and this amplification served to estimate nucleated cell counts. Repertoires were generated with immunoSEQ multiplex PCR, while TCRdb's copy carries only in-frame clones and drops some. V and J calls and clone size follow that table, whereas D and trimming were derived from the DNA. The sample holds over 200,000 clones; about 88% are singletons and the top ten take under 0.9%. The TCR originated in a man aged 35-49 years with acute or convalescent COVID-19. The sequencing input was peripheral blood.

The CDR3 sequence is CASSPYYGPPTSDPTYNEQFF. The CDR3 DNA reads TGTGCCAGCAGCCCCTATTATGGGCCCCCCACTAGCGATCCTACCTACAATGAGCAGTTCTTC. V usage is TRBV7-3 and J usage is TRBJ2-1, with 7 positions matching TRBD2. Germline lookup yields CDR1 SGHTA and CDR2 FQGTGA. Trimming took 5 bases from V and 2 from J; bases not matched to a gene: 24. The length of the CDR3 is 21 residues.